The 15 T cell receptor beta chains below all came from one sample that was sequenced in a study of patients and donors after allogeneic stem cell transplantation. TCRdb reprocessed the RT-PCR reads with MiXCR, giving one entry per CDR3 protein. The table lists 900,000 to 1,000,000 distinct CDR3 sequences, about a sixth of them singletons. Specimen: blood, either unsorted or a sorted T cell fraction (not recorded which). These receptors were taken from a human donor who was either an allogeneic HSCT recipient or a stem cell or donor lymphocyte infusion donor (not recorded which). It is not recorded whose cells these are; they may come from a transplant donor.

This clonotype came up a few times. The rearrangement links TRBV12-3 or TRBV12-4 to TRBJ2-3; 10 nucleotides align to TRBD2. This CDR3 comprises 16 residues. V lost 7 bases, J lost 6 bases, and 13 bases stayed unmatched. CDR3 nucleotide sequence: TGTGCCAGCACCTCCGACCAGCGGGGGGGCCGGGATACGCAGTATTTT. It encodes CASTSDQRGGRDTQYF.

V usage is TRBV20-1 and J usage is TRBJ2-7; D is possibly TRBD1 or TRBD2 (5 bases each). V was cut by 4 bases and J by 0 bases, with 16 bases left in between. From germline, CDR1 is DFQATT and CDR2 SNEGSKA (reference sequence). The CDR3 loop spans 15 amino acids. This chain's CDR3 is CSAIKPGTASYEQYF. CDR3 DNA sequence: TGCAGTGCTATCAAACCCGGGACGGCCTCCTACGAGCAGTACTTC.

This clonotype was seen many times. This chain joins TRBV4-2 and TRBJ2-3; 7 nucleotides match TRBD2. This CDR3 contains 11 residues. CDR1 and CDR2 from the germline V gene are LGHNA and YNFKEQ. V was clipped by 8 bases and J by 10 bases; unmatched bases: 6. The CDR3 region has the DNA TGTGCCAGCTCTCCGGGGAGGGCGCAGTATTTT. Translation: CASSPGRAQYF.

This clonotype was observed a few times. The V gene is TRBV5-1, the J gene TRBJ1-2; TRBD1 might be the D (6 bases). Germline V gene sequence: CDR1 SGHRS, CDR2 YFSETQ. CDR3 length: 14 amino acids. Trimming pared 2 bases from V and 4 bases from J, leaving 12 bases between. Here the CDR3 reads CASSFGQLSYGYTF. The CDR3 nucleotides read TGCGCCAGCAGCTTTGGACAGTTGAGCTATGGCTACACCTTC.

The chain links TRBV20-1 to TRBJ1-2, with 8 bases lining up with TRBD1. Germline-derived CDR1 and CDR2 are DFQATT and SNEGSKA (reference sequence). The CDR3 runs to 13 residues. V lost 2 bases, J lost 7 bases, and 6 bases stayed unmatched. CDR3 coding DNA: TGCAGTGCTAGATGGCAGGGGGCGGGTGGCTACACCTTC. As protein: CSARWQGAGGYTF.

This clonotype was counted between two and nine times. The chain is built from TRBV7-2 and TRBJ2-3, with D perhaps being TRBD1 or TRBD2 (6 bases each). This CDR3 region has 17 residues. Germline V gene sequence: CDR1 SGHTA, CDR2 FQGNSA. With 1 base removed from V and 2 bases from J, the gap between germline ends came to 16 bases. The chain's CDR3 is CASSLVTGRGHTDTQYF. CDR3 bases: TGTGCCAGCAGCTTAGTGACGGGGCGGGGACACACAGATACGCAGTATTTT. Based on the CDR3 plus reference TRBV7-2 and TRBJ2-3, the full variable domain is GAGVSQSPSNKVTEKGKDVELRCDPISGHTALYWYRQSLGQGLEFLIYFQGNSAPDKSGLPSDRFSAERTGGSVSTLTIQRTQQEDSAVYLCASSLVTGRGHTDTQYFGPGTRLTVL.

The chain has TRBV6-5 and TRBJ2-5; D is possibly TRBD2 (5 bases). This CDR3 is built from 11 residues. Deletions cut 11 bases from V and 4 bases from J, with 11 bases between. Germline CDR1 and CDR2: MNHEY and SVGAGI. DNA for the CDR3: TGTGCCTGCCGTCGGGGAGAGACCCAGTACTTC. It encodes CACRRGETQYF.

This clonotype has more than one count but fewer than ten. The rearrangement links TRBV20-1 to TRBJ2-3, with TRBD2 identical over 8 bases. Germline values: CDR1 DFQATT, CDR2 SNEGSKA (reference sequence). V was clipped by 2 bases and J by 6 bases; unmatched bases: 7. The CDR3 contains 14 residues. The CDR3 bases are TGCAGTGCTAGACGGCCGGCGGGAGGTGATACGCAGTATTTT. It codes for CSARRPAGGDTQYF.

The chain uses TRBV7-3 and TRBJ2-3; 9 bases are a match to TRBD2. V lost 3 bases, J lost 5 bases, and 6 bases stayed unmatched. The germline V gene encodes CDR1 SGHTA and CDR2 FQGTGA. CDR3 length: 15 amino acids. This CDR3 reads CASSFIAGAGDTQYF. CDR3 DNA: TGTGCCAGCAGCTTTATAGCGGGAGCGGGAGATACGCAGTATTTT. The variable domain in full, with the rest retrieved from reference TRBV7-3 and TRBJ2-3, is GAGVSQTPSNKVTEKGKYVELRCDPISGHTALYWYRQSLGQGPEFLIYFQGTGAADDSGLPNDRFFAVRPEGSVSTLKIQRTERGDSAVYLCASSFIAGAGDTQYFGPGTRLTVL.

This clonotype occurred a few times. The V call is TRBV7-3, the J call TRBJ2-7; 8 bases map to TRBD2. The germline V gene encodes CDR1 SGHTA and CDR2 FQGTGA. This CDR3 spans 13 amino acids. The junction had 6 bases not matched to a gene; V was cut back by 5 bases and J by 6 bases. The CDR3 coding sequence is TGTGCCAGCAGCCAGGGACTAGTGGGCGAGCAGTACTTC. Translation: CASSQGLVGEQYF.

This chain joins TRBV5-1 and TRBJ1-4; 7 bases are shared with TRBD1. Germline trimming cut 0 bases from V and 7 bases from J; bases unmatched to any gene: 6. The CDR3 length is 15 residues. The germline gives CDR1 SGHRS, CDR2 YFSETQ. The CDR3 region has the DNA TGCGCCAGCAGCTTGGTCAGGGGGGATGGTGAAAAACTGTTTTTT. It is translated as CASSLVRGDGEKLFF. The complete variable domain, with remaining parts taken from reference TRBV5-1 and TRBJ1-4, reads KAGVTQTPRYLIKTRGQQVTLSCSPISGHRSVSWYQQTPGQGLQFLFEYFSETQRNKGNFPGRFSGRQFSNSRSEMNVSTLELGDSALYLCASSLVRGDGEKLFFGSGTQLSVL.

This clonotype was seen a few times. V usage is TRBV3-1 and J usage is TRBJ2-3; D unresolved. Between the trimmed V and J ends, which lost 0 bases and 0 bases, there was a span of 7 bases. The V gene's germline CDR1 is LGHDT and CDR2 YNNKEL (reference sequence). The CDR3 is 15 amino acids. The CDR3 DNA reads as TGTGCCAGCAGCCAAGATAGAATAAGCACAGATACGCAGTATTTT. It yields the protein CASSQDRISTDTQYF.

V gene TRBV6-1 combines with J gene TRBJ1-2; tentatively, D is TRBD1 (5 bases). Germline loops: CDR1 MNHNS, CDR2 SASEGT. Trimming removed 7 bases at V and 6 bases at J, with 18 bases between. The CDR3 is 14 residues long. CDR3 in DNA: TGTGCCAGCACCACCCGGGGACGGGGAGATGGCTACACCTTC. It codes for CASTTRGRGDGYTF.

This clonotype was observed a few times. The V call is TRBV2, the J call TRBJ2-7; 11 bases match TRBD2. This CDR3 region has 13 residues. Germline loops: CDR1 SNHLY, CDR2 FYNNEI. Trimming removed 7 bases from V and 4 bases from J; junction bases left unmatched: 3. The CDR3 DNA reads TGTGCCAGCAAACTAGCGGGAGCGTACGAGCAGTACTTC. It specifies CASKLAGAYEQYF.

The chain combines TRBV9 with TRBJ1-5; TRBD1 matches 8 bases. Germline V gene lookup returns CDR1 SGDLS and CDR2 YYNGEE. CDR3 length: 15 residues. V lost 0 bases, J lost 6 bases, and 5 bases stayed unmatched. CDR3 loop: CASSVAGGTGQPQHF. The CDR3 DNA reads TGTGCCAGCAGCGTAGCAGGGGGCACGGGTCAGCCCCAGCATTTT.